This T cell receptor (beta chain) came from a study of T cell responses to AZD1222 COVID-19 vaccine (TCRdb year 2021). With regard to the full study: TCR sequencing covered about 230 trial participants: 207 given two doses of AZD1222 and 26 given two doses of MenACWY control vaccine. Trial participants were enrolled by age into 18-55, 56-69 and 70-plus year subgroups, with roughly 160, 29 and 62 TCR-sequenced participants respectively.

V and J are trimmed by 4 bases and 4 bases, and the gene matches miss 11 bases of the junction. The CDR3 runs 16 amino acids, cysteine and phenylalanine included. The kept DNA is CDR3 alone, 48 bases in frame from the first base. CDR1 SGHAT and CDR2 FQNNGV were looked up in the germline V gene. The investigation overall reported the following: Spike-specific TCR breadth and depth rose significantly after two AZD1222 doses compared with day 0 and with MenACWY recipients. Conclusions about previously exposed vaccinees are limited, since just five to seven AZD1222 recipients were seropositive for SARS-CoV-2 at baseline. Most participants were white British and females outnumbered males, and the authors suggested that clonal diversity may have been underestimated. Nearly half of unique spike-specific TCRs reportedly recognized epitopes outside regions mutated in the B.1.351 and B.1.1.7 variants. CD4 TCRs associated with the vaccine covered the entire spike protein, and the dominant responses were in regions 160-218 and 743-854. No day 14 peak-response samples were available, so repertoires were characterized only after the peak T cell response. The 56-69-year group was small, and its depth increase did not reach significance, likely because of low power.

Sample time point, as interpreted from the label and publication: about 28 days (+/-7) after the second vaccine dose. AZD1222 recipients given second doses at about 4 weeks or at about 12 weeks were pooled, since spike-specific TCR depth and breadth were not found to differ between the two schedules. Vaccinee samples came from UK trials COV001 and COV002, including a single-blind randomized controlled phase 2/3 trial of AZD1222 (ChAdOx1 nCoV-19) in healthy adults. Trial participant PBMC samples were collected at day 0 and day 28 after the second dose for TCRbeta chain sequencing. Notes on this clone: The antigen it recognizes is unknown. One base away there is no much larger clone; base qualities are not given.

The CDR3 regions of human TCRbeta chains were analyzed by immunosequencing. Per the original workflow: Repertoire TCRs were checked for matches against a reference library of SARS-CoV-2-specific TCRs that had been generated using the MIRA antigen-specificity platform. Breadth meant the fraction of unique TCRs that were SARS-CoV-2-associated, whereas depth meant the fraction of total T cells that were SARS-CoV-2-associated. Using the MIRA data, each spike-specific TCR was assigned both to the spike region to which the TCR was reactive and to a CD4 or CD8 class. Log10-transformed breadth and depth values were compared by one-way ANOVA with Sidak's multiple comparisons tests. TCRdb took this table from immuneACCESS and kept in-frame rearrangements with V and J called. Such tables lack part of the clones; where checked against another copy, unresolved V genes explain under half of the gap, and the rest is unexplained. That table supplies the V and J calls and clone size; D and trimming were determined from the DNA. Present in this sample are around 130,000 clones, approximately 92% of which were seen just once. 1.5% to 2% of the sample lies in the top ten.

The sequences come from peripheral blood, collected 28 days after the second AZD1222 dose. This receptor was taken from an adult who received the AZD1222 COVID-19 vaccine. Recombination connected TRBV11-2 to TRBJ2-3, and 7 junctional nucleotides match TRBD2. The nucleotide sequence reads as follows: TGTGCCAGCAGCTCCACCGGGACTACCATCCCAGATACGCAGTATTTT. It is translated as CASSSTGTTIPDTQYF.